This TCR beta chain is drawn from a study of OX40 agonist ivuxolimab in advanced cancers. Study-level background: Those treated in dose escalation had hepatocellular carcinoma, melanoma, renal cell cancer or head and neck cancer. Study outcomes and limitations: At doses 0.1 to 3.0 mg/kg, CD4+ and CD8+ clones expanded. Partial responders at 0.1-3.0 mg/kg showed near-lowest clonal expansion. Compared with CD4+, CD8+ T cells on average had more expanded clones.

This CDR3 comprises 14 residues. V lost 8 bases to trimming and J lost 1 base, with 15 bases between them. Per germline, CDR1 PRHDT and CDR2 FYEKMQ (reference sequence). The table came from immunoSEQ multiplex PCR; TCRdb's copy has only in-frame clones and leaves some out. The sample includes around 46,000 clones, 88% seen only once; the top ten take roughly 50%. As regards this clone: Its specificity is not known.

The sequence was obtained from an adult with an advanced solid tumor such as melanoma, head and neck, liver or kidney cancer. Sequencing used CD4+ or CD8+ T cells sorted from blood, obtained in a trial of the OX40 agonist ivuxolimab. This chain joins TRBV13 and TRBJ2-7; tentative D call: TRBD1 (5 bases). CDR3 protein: CASERRAGSYEQYF. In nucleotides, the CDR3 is TGTGCCAGCGAACGCCGGGCAGGGTCCTACGAGCAGTACTTC.